This T cell receptor (beta chain) is from a study of blood T cell repertoires in COVID-19. As for the study in general: Material from acute and convalescent COVID-19 was sourced from the United States, Italy and Spain. Sample material is recorded as cDNA or gDNA derived from T cells, B-cell-depleted T cells, or PBMCs.

The CDR3 has 13 residues. CDR1 MNHEY and CDR2 SMNVEV come from the germline V gene (reference sequence). Trimming removed 3 bases at V and 0 bases at J, with 5 bases between. Original methodology: From reference gene primer amplification, estimates of nucleated cell counts were derived. Sequencing used immunoSEQ multiplex PCR; TCRdb keeps in-frame clones, though not all of them. The V and J calls and clone size are taken from that table; D and trimming were inferred from the DNA. The sample shows roughly 200,000 clones, approximately 79% of them seen only once. This receptor was identified in a man aged 45-65 years who had recovered from COVID-19. The chain couples TRBV27 to TRBJ1-2, with D unresolved. Material: peripheral blood. The CDR3 loop reads CASSFHSNYGYTF. CDR3 nucleotides: TGTGCCAGCAGTTTCCATTCTAACTATGGCTACACCTTC.